This is a list of T cell receptor beta chains from one sample in a study of T-cell reconstitution after alpha-beta-depleted transplantation in children. TCRdb re-analysed the PCR reads in MiXCR, keeping a single row per CDR3 protein. The table lists a few hundred thousand distinct CDR3 sequences, over 20% of them singletons. The sample consisted of PBMCs, taken before TCRalphabeta/CD19-depleted stem cell transplant. These receptors were obtained from a girl aged 2-9 years with Fanconi anemia, due to receive a stem cell transplant. Both conserved end residues are part of each CDR3. The D gene is left open where the match is weak. Clone size is given for some rows only: seen once, a few or many times, or a class if the clone is expanded.

many TRBJ2-3 TRBV15 - TGTGCCACCAGCTCTCTAAACAGGGTTATCGGCACAGATACGCAGTATTTT CATSSLNRVIGTDTQYF
many TRBJ2-1 TRBV20-1 TRBD2 TGCAGTGCTAGTAGTTATGGACTAGCGGACAATGAGCAGTTCTTC CSASSYGLADNEQFF
- TRBJ1-4 TRBV7-9 - TGTGCCAGCAGCTTAGATGGGGGTTCTAATGAAAAACTGTTTTTT CASSLDGGSNEKLFF
- TRBJ1-1 TRBV11-3 TRBD1 TGTGCCAGCAGCCCGCGGACAGGAGAGGCTTTCTTT CASSPRTGEAFF
many TRBJ2-1 TRBV9 - TGTGCCAGCAGCGTAGCCGGAGTTGGGGATGAGCAGTTCTTC CASSVAGVGDEQFF
many TRBJ1-3 TRBV12-3/TRBV12-4 - TGTGCCAGCAGTTTAGCTGGGCTGAAGGGGTCTGGAAACACCATATATTTT CASSLAGLKGSGNTIYF
many TRBJ2-3 TRBV20-1 TRBD2 TGCAGTGCTACGACCGACGGTAGCGGGAGCCCAGATACGCAGTATTTT CSATTDGSGSPDTQYF
once TRBJ2-1 TRBV7-3 - TGTGCCAGCAGCTTACGTGAGCAGTTCTTC CASSLREQFF
- TRBJ2-5 TRBV6-6 - TGTGCCAGCAGTTACTCCCCTGAAGGGACCCAGTACTTC CASSYSPEGTQYF
many TRBJ2-2 TRBV6-5 TRBD2 TGTGCCAGCAGTCCCCTAGCGGGTGGAACCGGGGAGCTGTTTTTT CASSPLAGGTGELFF
many TRBJ2-1 TRBV29-1 - TGCAGCGTTATGGGGGGCAGGGGCTACAATGAGCAGTTCTTC CSVMGGRGYNEQFF
- TRBJ2-3 TRBV7-7 - TGTGCCAGCAGGTTTAGGAAAAGGACGGGCACAGATACGCAGTATTTT CASRFRKRTGTDTQYF
- TRBJ2-1 TRBV6-2/TRBV6-3 TRBD2 TGTGCCAGCAGTAAAAGCGGGAGTAAGGTTTATGAGCAGTTCTTC CASSKSGSKVYEQFF
many TRBJ1-1 TRBV10-3 TRBD1 TGTGCCATCAGCTACTCCGGGACAGGGGGCACTGAAGCTTTCTTT CAISYSGTGGTEAFF
many TRBJ2-2 TRBV29-1 TRBD2 TGCAGCGGCCTAGCGGCCGGGGAGCTGTTTTTT CSGLAAGELFF
- TRBJ1-2 TRBV20-1 TRBD1 TGCAGTGCTAGGTCGGGGACAGGATCTTACTATGGCTACACCTTC CSARSGTGSYYGYTF
- TRBJ1-2 TRBV20-1 - TGCAGTGCCCAGGGACCTGCTAACTATGGCTACACCTTC CSAQGPANYGYTF
few TRBJ2-1 TRBV18 - TGTGCCAGCTCACCGAGGACTCCGAGGAACAATGAGCAGTTCTTC CASSPRTPRNNEQFF
- TRBJ2-1 TRBV15 - TGTGCCACCAGCAGAGCTAGATCCTACGATGAGCAGTTCTTC CATSRARSYDEQFF
- TRBJ2-1 TRBV7-3 - TGTGCCAGCAGCTCCGGGACCCAAAACGAGCAGTTCTTC CASSSGTQNEQFF
many TRBJ2-5 TRBV29-1 - TGCAGCGTTGGGGCCCCCCAAGAGACCCAGTACTTC CSVGAPQETQYF
- TRBJ2-7 TRBV29-1 TRBD1 TGCAGCGTTGAAGTCCAGGTTTTACGGGACAGGGGATCCTACGAGCAGTACTTC CSVEVQVLRDRGSYEQYF
many TRBJ2-5 TRBV29-1 TRBD2 TGCAGCGTTGAAGGTCTAGCGGGGCCCCGGAAAGAGACCCAGTACTTC CSVEGLAGPRKETQYF